This T cell receptor (beta chain) was retrieved from a study of T cell repertoires in cytomegalovirus infection. Background on the study: Indications of both CMV infection and matching HLA type were provided by public TCR beta signatures.

For this clonotype: Its antigen is unknown.

Looked up from germline, CDR1 is SGHTA and CDR2 is FQGNSA. The CDR3 extends over 14 amino acids. Losses at the gene ends were 1 base for V and 6 bases for J; bases not matched to a gene: 3. TCRdb passed the reads through MiXCR, listing each CDR3 protein once. The table has around 710,000 distinct CDR3 sequences, 25% to 35% seen once; the top ten hold under 15%. Study-wide results and caveats: Ex vivo, HLA-C-restricted CMV-specific TCR beta clonotypes prevailed over the rest of the response.

The chain joins TRBV7-2 to TRBJ2-1, with 7 bases lining up with TRBD2. This TCR was recovered from a human donor in good health (CMV status not recorded). Some clones in this sample may be carry-over from other donors' samples. The sequencing here drew on cultured CD8+ T cells from PBMCs, taken from culture after CMV antigen stimulation. Written as DNA, the CDR3 is TGTGCCAGCAGCTTAGACGGGGGGAGCAATGAGCAGTTCTTC. Amino acids: CASSLDGGSNEQFF.